The 26 T cell receptor beta chains below were found in one sample sequenced in a study of blood T cells in healthy people across ages. Using a J-beta primer mix together with a sample-barcoded 5' primer, a second PCR was run for roughly 7 to 11 cycles. In TCRdb, the 5' RACE reads were re-called with MiXCR into one record per CDR3 protein. Here the sample spans roughly 830,000 distinct CDR3 sequences, around two thirds being singletons. Sequenced material: blood. Receptor source: a man aged 25 to 40 in good health.

The chain has TRBV20-1 and TRBJ2-5; 8 bases match TRBD2. CDR1 and CDR2 from the germline V gene are DFQATT and SNEGSKA (reference sequence). The ends lost 6 bases at V and 2 bases at J; junction bases unmatched: 8. This CDR3 has 14 amino acids. In nucleotides, the CDR3 is TGCAGTGCCCCCCCGGCGGGAGGACAAGAGACCCAGTACTTC. This codes for CSAPPAGGQETQYF.

This chain links TRBV29-1 with TRBJ2-1; D gene ambiguous. Judging by the DNA end, TRBJ2-7 fits better; the J call may be wrong. The germline CDR1 and CDR2 sequences are SQVTM and ANQGSEA. This CDR3 spans 11 amino acids. In DNA, the CDR3 is TGCAGCGTCGGGTTCCTCTACGAGCAGTACTTC. Residues: CSVGFLYEQYF.

CDR3 loop: CASGGSWFEQYF. In DNA form, the CDR3 reads TGTGCCAGCGGGGGATCTTGGTTCGAGCAGTACTTC. The chain employs TRBV7-2 and TRBJ2-4, with D perhaps TRBD1 or TRBD2 (5 bases each). The DNA end favors TRBJ2-7, so the J call may be wrong. Germline V gene data show CDR1 as SGHTA and CDR2 as FQGNSA. This CDR3 spans 12 amino acids.

This chain connects TRBV11-1 to TRBJ2-5, with D tentatively TRBD2 (5 bases). The end of the DNA is better explained by TRBJ2-7, so the J call may be wrong. Germline assignment: CDR1 SGHAT and CDR2 FQDESV (reference sequence). This CDR3 has 12 residues. CDR3 residues: CASRKEAGEQYF. For the CDR3, the DNA is TGTGCCAGCAGGAAAGAGGCGGGCGAGCAGTACTTC.

This chain connects TRBV3-1 to TRBJ2-7, with 7 bases matching TRBD1. Germline lookup yields CDR1 LGHDT and CDR2 YNNKEL (reference sequence). This CDR3 contains 14 residues. With V trimmed by 7 bases and J by 0 bases, 6 bases remained unmatched. CDR3 residues: CASTKDRVSYEQYF. Here the CDR3 DNA reads TGTGCCAGCACCAAAGACAGGGTCTCCTACGAGCAGTACTTC.

The chain couples TRBV10-3 to TRBJ2-7, with 8 positions matching TRBD1. Looked up from germline, CDR1 is ENHRY and CDR2 is SYGVKD. The CDR3 is 15 amino acids. With V trimmed by 10 bases and J by 0 bases, 11 bases remained unmatched. CDR3 protein: CATYDPDRVSYEQYF. In nucleotides, the CDR3 is TGTGCCACCTACGACCCGGACAGGGTCTCCTACGAGCAGTACTTC.

The chain has TRBV20-1 and TRBJ1-2; 7 bases are a match to TRBD1. There are 13 residues in the CDR3. Looked up from germline, CDR1 is DFQATT and CDR2 is SNEGSKA (reference sequence). V shed 6 bases, J shed 7 bases, and the junction held 11 bases outside the gene matches. DNA of the CDR3: TGCAGTGCGATTACACAGGGGATGATTGGCTACACCTTC. Amino acid sequence: CSAITQGMIGYTF.

The chain joins TRBV20-1 to TRBJ2-1; 7 bases align to TRBD2. Per germline, CDR1 DFQATT and CDR2 SNEGSKA (reference sequence). This CDR3 has 15 residues. V lost 0 bases, J lost 8 bases, and 10 bases stayed unmatched. CDR3 DNA sequence: TGCAGTGCTAGAGATGGGACTACTGGAGTCGATGAGCAGTTCTTC. Translated, it gives CSARDGTTGVDEQFF.

This clonotype was found a few times. The rearrangement joins TRBV7-2 to TRBJ2-4, with no clear D. The germline V gene has CDR1 SGHTA and CDR2 FQGNSA. Trimming cost V 5 bases and J 0 bases, with 8 bases left between them. This CDR3 region has 14 residues. The CDR3, as DNA: TGTGCCAGCAGCCCAGACCTAGCCAAAAACATTCAGTACTTC. The encoded protein is CASSPDLAKNIQYF.

This rearrangement joins TRBV12-3 or TRBV12-4 to TRBJ2-5; 7 nucleotides line up with TRBD2. The V gene end was trimmed by 2 bases and the J gene end by 1 base; junction bases not matched to a gene: 10. The CDR3 runs to 17 residues. The CDR3 loop reads CASSLNGGRGFQETQYF. The CDR3, as DNA: TGTGCCAGCAGTTTAAATGGTGGGAGGGGCTTCCAAGAGACCCAGTACTTC.

The chain couples TRBV18 to TRBJ2-5; no clear D. Germline V CDR1 and CDR2: KGHSH, LQKENI. V lost 2 bases, J lost 0 bases, and 4 bases lay in between. The CDR3 sequence is 13 residues long. CDR3 loop: CASSPEYQETQYF. The CDR3 nucleotides read TGTGCCAGCTCACCAGAGTACCAAGAGACCCAGTACTTC. Filled out from reference TRBV18 and TRBJ2-5, the complete variable domain reads NAGVMQNPRHLVRRRGQEARLRCSPMKGHSHVYWYRQLPEEGLKFMVYLQKENIIDESGMPKERFSAEFPKEGPSILRIQQVVRGDSAAYFCASSPEYQETQYFGPGTRLLVL.

This chain joins TRBV7-2 and TRBJ2-1; 7 bases map to TRBD2. Germline loops: CDR1 SGHTA, CDR2 FQGNSA. Trimming at V came to 6 bases and at J to 4 bases, leaving 9 bases not matched to a gene. The CDR3 loop spans 15 amino acids. CDR3: CASRAGTTTYNEQFF. The CDR3 coding sequence is TGTGCCAGCAGGGCAGGGACTACGACATACAATGAGCAGTTCTTC.

The rearrangement links TRBV9 to TRBJ2-2; 8 bases agree with TRBD2. The CDR3 runs to 17 residues. Germline values: CDR1 SGDLS, CDR2 YYNGEE. V shed 0 bases, J shed 5 bases, and the junction held 9 bases outside the gene matches. CDR3 amino acids: CASSVDAGLVGTGELFF. The CDR3 DNA is TGTGCCAGCAGCGTAGACGCGGGACTAGTAGGGACCGGGGAGCTGTTTTTT.

About this clonotype itself: The junction shows a germline mismatch at one end, possibly a read error. V gene TRBV7-9 combines with J gene TRBJ2-5, with 10 nucleotides matching TRBD1. The germline gives CDR1 SEHNR, CDR2 FQNEAQ (reference sequence). The CDR3 has 17 residues. CDR3 region: CVSTTPTGDRGGETQYF. In nucleotides, the CDR3 is TGTGTCAGCACCACCCCGACCGGGGACAGGGGAGGAGAGACCCAGTACTTC.

Points on this clonotype: Being one base from a much bigger clone, this may be a read error. V gene TRBV20-1 combines with J gene TRBJ2-4; TRBD2 agrees at 8 bases. Germline CDR1 and CDR2: DFQATT and SNEGSKA (reference sequence). CDR3 length equals 16 residues. The J segment lost 13 bases and the V segment lost 2 bases, leaving 19 bases of the junction unmatched. DNA for the CDR3: TGCAGTGCTAGAAGGGTAGCGGGGTCCACCTACAATGAGCAGTACTTC. This codes for CSARRVAGSTYNEQYF.

This clonotype has only one observation. The chain combines TRBV6-6 with TRBJ2-3; no reliable D call. Germline CDR1 and CDR2: MNHNY and SVGAGI (reference sequence). This CDR3 is built from 14 residues. V was trimmed by 6 bases and J by 6 bases, leaving 16 bases between them. CDR3 loop: CASSLGPLSDTQYF. The CDR3 bases are TGTGCCAGCAGCCTGGGTCCCCTATCCGATACGCAGTATTTT.

With regard to this clonotype: Sequence at one end of the junction differs from germline and may be a read error. CDR3 region: CTSSVGDRTIYEQYF. The CDR3 DNA reads TGTACCAGCAGCGTAGGGGACAGGACCATCTACGAGCAGTACTTC. The chain uses TRBV9 and TRBJ2-7; 8 positions match TRBD1. The CDR3 totals 15 residues. Germline values: CDR1 SGDLS, CDR2 YYNGEE.

The genes are TRBV6-6 and TRBJ1-1; no clear D gene. The V end was cut by 2 bases, the J end by 3 bases, with 7 bases between. The CDR3 is 13 residues long. Per the germline V gene, CDR1 is MNHNY and CDR2 is SVGAGI (reference sequence). The CDR3 protein is CASSYPQDTEAFF. CDR3 nucleotide sequence: TGTGCCAGCAGTTACCCCCAGGACACTGAAGCTTTCTTT.

The chain is built from TRBV27 and TRBJ2-1, with TRBD2 identical over 8 bases. The CDR3 has 20 amino acids. Trimming took 5 bases from V and 2 from J; bases not matched to a gene: 20. Germline V gene lookup returns CDR1 MNHEY and CDR2 SMNVEV (reference sequence). The CDR3 DNA reads TGTGCCAGCAGTCGTTACTTAGCGGGGCTGGGGGGGAATCCCTACAATGAGCAGTTCTTC. Protein product: CASSRYLAGLGGNPYNEQFF.

V gene TRBV6-1 combines with J gene TRBJ2-1, with D tentatively TRBD2 (6 bases). This CDR3 has 17 residues. In germline, CDR1 is MNHNS, CDR2 SASEGT. The V end was cut by 9 bases, the J end by 0 bases, with 21 bases between. CDR3 region: CASLTAGSHLSYNEQFF. CDR3 DNA: TGTGCCAGTCTGACGGCGGGGTCCCATCTCTCCTACAATGAGCAGTTCTTC.

This clonotype was observed a handful of times. The V gene is TRBV12-3 or TRBV12-4, the J gene TRBJ2-1; D ambiguous. The length of the CDR3 is 14 residues. V gave up 2 bases and J gave up 2 bases, with 7 bases separating them. The chain's CDR3 is CASSLRAAYNEQFF. The CDR3 DNA reads TGTGCCAGCAGTTTAAGGGCAGCCTACAATGAGCAGTTCTTC.

The chain joins TRBV12-3 or TRBV12-4 to TRBJ2-7; D possibly matches TRBD1 or TRBD2 (5 bases each). The CDR3 covers 15 residues. With 6 bases removed from V and 4 bases from J, the gap between germline ends came to 19 bases. The DNA of the CDR3 is TGTGCCAGCAGAGAACCGGGACGGGATCTTTACGAGCAGTACTTC. Its protein is CASREPGRDLYEQYF.

This sequence joins TRBV6-5 and TRBJ2-3; 8 nucleotides line up with TRBD1. The germline gives CDR1 MNHEY, CDR2 SVGAGI. The V gene end was trimmed by 3 bases and the J gene end by 1 base; junction bases not matched to a gene: 6. The CDR3 length is 16 residues. The CDR3: CASSYTTGGGTDTQYF. CDR3 sequence (DNA): TGTGCCAGCAGTTATACCACAGGGGGAGGCACAGATACGCAGTATTTT.

This clonotype has a handful of counts. The chain recombines TRBV6-2 or TRBV6-3 with TRBJ2-1; 7 bases agree with TRBD2. This CDR3 spans 13 amino acids. Germline assignment: CDR1 MNHEY and CDR2 SVGEGT. V was clipped by 6 bases and J by 10 bases; unmatched bases: 9. CDR3 sequence (DNA): TGTGCCAGCAGACCTTCTATTAGCGGGGAGCAGTTCTTC. Its translation is CASRPSISGEQFF.

V usage is TRBV2 and J usage is TRBJ2-7; 7 bases match TRBD1. This CDR3 has 13 amino acids. CDR1 and CDR2 (germline): SNHLY, FYNNEI. J was trimmed by 2 bases and V by 6 bases; bases with no gene match: 4. The CDR3 spells CASREDRTYEQYF. The CDR3 DNA is TGTGCCAGCAGAGAGGACAGGACCTACGAGCAGTACTTC.

V is TRBV29-1 and J is TRBJ2-7, with 9 nucleotides matching TRBD2. Germline V gives CDR1 SQVTM, CDR2 ANQGSEA. The CDR3 contains 18 residues. V shed 6 bases, J shed 2 bases, and the junction held 20 bases outside the gene matches. Here the CDR3 DNA reads TGCAGCGTCCCCTTATCTACAGCGGGAGGTTCGGGCACCTACGAGCAGTACTTC. This translates into CSVPLSTAGGSGTYEQYF.